Listed here is a single TCR beta chain. Repertoires were generated with immunoSEQ multiplex PCR, while TCRdb's copy carries only in-frame clones and drops some. This repertoire shows around 200,000 clones, 87% found once; its top ten account for over 9%. The sample originates from a study of blood T cell repertoires in COVID-19. Enrolled through a virtual design, the participants were between roughly 18 and 90 years of age and came from about two dozen US areas. The CDR3 is 15 amino acids. V lost 2 bases to trimming and J lost 7 bases; unmatched junction nucleotides: 10. Germline V lookup: CDR1 GTSNPN, CDR2 SVGIG (reference sequence).

The gene calls are TRBV30 and TRBJ2-1; 8 bases align to TRBD2. Sequencing was done on a sample of PBMCs or T cells enriched from blood (not recorded which). The clonotype comes from a man aged 18 to 30 with acute COVID-19. CDR3 in amino acids: CAWSPSYSSGNEQFF. CDR3 nucleotide sequence: TGTGCCTGGAGTCCCTCCTATTCTAGCGGGAATGAGCAGTTCTTC. Supplemented by reference TRBV30 and TRBJ2-1, the full variable domain reads SQTIHQWPATLVQPVGSPLSLECTVEGTSNPNLYWYRQAAGRGLQLLFYSVGIGQISSEVPQNLSASRPQDRQFILSSKKLLLSDSGFYLCAWSPSYSSGNEQFFGPGTRLTVL.